These 22 T cell receptor beta chains were sequenced from one sample in a study of T cell repertoires in ileal Crohn's disease. Time point reported: neoterminal ileum biopsy at postoperative endoscopy, about 6 months after surgery. TCRdb's copy holds only in-frame clones and misses some; the assay was immunoSEQ multiplex PCR. Counted here are about 7,200 clones, 72% occurring once; the ten biggest clones make up around 9%. The sequenced sample was ileal tissue. These receptors all come from an adult with Crohn's disease.

The chain uses TRBV5-1 and TRBJ2-7; TRBD2 might be the D (6 bases). This CDR3 spans 15 amino acids. Germline lookup yields CDR1 SGHRS and CDR2 YFSETQ. V was cut by 0 bases and J by 0 bases, with 10 bases left in between. As DNA, the CDR3 is TGCGCCAGCAGCTTGGTAGCGGTAAGCTCCTACGAGCAGTACTTC. This encodes CASSLVAVSSYEQYF.

CDR3 in DNA: TGTGCCAGCAGTTTAAGGAGGGGCAGGAGCTATGGCTACACCTTC. Translating it yields CASSLRRGRSYGYTF. V usage is TRBV27 and J usage is TRBJ1-2; a weak D match, TRBD1 (5 bases). The CDR3 sequence is 15 residues long. Looked up from germline, CDR1 is MNHEY and CDR2 is SMNVEV (reference sequence). The ends were cut back, 2 bases at V and 4 bases at J, with 14 bases in the middle.

The chain carries TRBV6-1 and TRBJ2-7, with a possible D match to TRBD1 (5 bases). Germline V gene data show CDR1 as MNHNS and CDR2 as SASEGT. CDR3 length: 15 residues. Between the trimmed V and J ends, which lost 7 bases and 1 base, there was a span of 17 bases. The CDR3 region has the DNA TGTGCCAGCAAGCAGGGTCAAAGTATATCCTACGAGCAGTACTTC. It codes for CASKQGQSISYEQYF.

The CDR3 DNA follows: TGTGCCATCAGGCGGGAGGTCGGAGATACGCAGTATTTT. This encodes CAIRREVGDTQYF. The V and J genes are TRBV10-3 and TRBJ2-3; TRBD2 agrees at 8 bases. Germline V CDR1 and CDR2: ENHRY, SYGVKD. The junction had 4 bases not matched to a gene; V was cut back by 6 bases and J by 5 bases. This CDR3 has 13 amino acids.

Only a few counts were recorded for this clone. This chain uses TRBV5-1 with TRBJ1-2; TRBD1 aligns across 8 bases. From germline, CDR1 is SGHRS and CDR2 YFSETQ. V dropped 4 bases and J dropped 14; count of bases not matched to a gene: 7. CDR3 length equals 11 residues. The CDR3 loop is CASSLGQGRTF. CDR3 sequence (DNA): TGCGCCAGCAGCCTAGGACAGGGTAGGACCTTC.

CDR3 residues: CTRLASLGCKNIQYF. The CDR3, as DNA: TGCACCAGGTTAGCTAGCCTCGGGTGTAAAAACATTCAGTACTTC. The rearrangement uses TRBV1 and TRBJ2-4; the table's D call, TRBD2, was not checked against the DNA. TRBV1 is annotated as a pseudogene. This CDR3 region has 15 residues.

The chain joins TRBV14 to TRBJ1-2; the D gene is possibly TRBD1 (6 bases). Trimming stripped 6 bases from V and 3 bases from J, with 11 bases between. The CDR3 loop spans 13 amino acids. Germline CDR1 SGHDN, CDR2 FVKESK. CDR3 nucleotide sequence: TGTGCCAGCAGTCGGGACAACTACTATGGCTACACCTTC. Protein product: CASSRDNYYGYTF.

This clone was seen a single time. This CDR3 is also generated by other DNA sequences in the sample. The rearrangement uses TRBV7-2 and TRBJ2-1; 15 bases align to TRBD2. V was pared by 3 bases and J by 5 bases, with 2 bases of the junction left unmatched. Germline lookup yields CDR1 SGHTA and CDR2 FQGNSA. The CDR3 loop spans 16 amino acids. Here the CDR3 reads CASSLGLAGGDNEQFF. CDR3 coding DNA: TGTGCCAGCAGCTTGGGACTAGCGGGAGGCGACAATGAGCAGTTCTTC. The entire variable domain, with the rest obtained from reference TRBV7-2 and TRBJ2-1, is as follows: GAGVSQSPSNKVTEKGKDVELRCDPISGHTALYWYRQSLGQGLEFLIYFQGNSAPDKSGLPSDRFSAERTGGSVSTLTIQRTQQEDSAVYLCASSLGLAGGDNEQFFGPGTRLTVL.

This clone has just a few counts. This specimen includes other DNA sequences encoding the same CDR3. The chain couples TRBV9 to TRBJ2-1; the match to TRBD1 covers 7 bases. This CDR3 has 14 residues. With V trimmed by 0 bases and J by 6 bases, 3 bases remained unmatched. Germline V CDR1 and CDR2: SGDLS, YYNGEE. CDR3 nucleotides: TGTGCCAGCAGCGTAGGAGGGGGCCTCAATGAGCAGTTCTTC. Protein product: CASSVGGGLNEQFF.

This clone was detected a few times. This rearrangement joins TRBV7-9 to TRBJ2-3; perhaps TRBD2 as D (6 bases). The length of the CDR3 is 14 residues. Germline V gives CDR1 SEHNR, CDR2 FQNEAQ (reference sequence). V was shortened by 5 bases and J by 2 bases, with 11 bases between the two germline ends. In DNA, the CDR3 is TGTGCCAGCAGCGCGGGACGGAACACAGATACGCAGTATTTT. Translating gives CASSAGRNTDTQYF.

The chain is built from TRBV27 and TRBJ2-7, with a weak D call TRBD2 (6 bases). The ends were cut back, 3 bases at V and 4 bases at J, with 10 bases in the middle. The CDR3 is 13 residues long. Germline CDR1 and CDR2: MNHEY and SMNVEV (reference sequence). CDR3 coding DNA: TGTGCCAGCAGTTTGCGGGGATGGTACGAGCAGTACTTC. Amino acids: CASSLRGWYEQYF.

This chain uses TRBV6-6 with TRBJ1-2; TRBD1 matches at 7 bases. CDR1 MNHNY and CDR2 SVGAGI come from the germline V gene (reference sequence). J gave up 2 bases and V 6 bases, and 9 bases lay outside the gene matches. This CDR3 spans 15 amino acids. The DNA of the CDR3 is TGTGCCAGCAGCCGACCAGGGGGTTCCAACTATGGCTACACCTTC. It codes for CASSRPGGSNYGYTF.

The CDR3 region is CASSSRQASYEQYF. CDR3 coding DNA: TGTGCCAGCAGCTCCCGACAGGCTTCCTACGAGCAGTACTTC. The V and J genes are TRBV9 and TRBJ2-7; weak D call: TRBD1 (6 bases). The CDR3 runs 14 residues. Germline V gene sequence: CDR1 SGDLS, CDR2 YYNGEE. Trimming removed 4 bases at V and 1 base at J, with 12 bases between.

The chain combines TRBV30 with TRBJ2-7; perhaps TRBD2 as D (6 bases). The CDR3 sequence is 12 residues long. CDR1 and CDR2 from the germline V gene are GTSNPN and SVGIG (reference sequence). The V end lost 3 bases, the J end lost 3 bases, and 9 bases lay between the germline ends. CDR3 residues: CAWSRGLYEQYF. DNA for the CDR3: TGTGCCTGGAGCCGGGGACTCTACGAGCAGTACTTC.

The gene calls are TRBV30 and TRBJ2-5; 10 nucleotides align to TRBD2. Germline CDR1 GTSNPN, CDR2 SVGIG (reference sequence). The CDR3 contains 14 residues. J was trimmed by 5 bases and V by 0 bases; bases with no gene match: 3. CDR3 sequence (DNA): TGTGCCTGGAGTGTAGGAGCGGGAGGGGAGACCCAGTACTTC. Amino acid sequence: CAWSVGAGGETQYF.

J is TRBJ1-1 and V is TRBV6-1, with D uncertain. Between the trimmed V and J ends, which lost 4 bases and 1 base, there was a span of 7 bases. Per germline, CDR1 MNHNS and CDR2 SASEGT. The CDR3 runs 13 residues. CDR3 in amino acids: CASSVGENTEAFF. CDR3 bases: TGTGCCAGCAGTGTGGGCGAGAACACTGAAGCTTTCTTT.

The chain has TRBV7-9 and TRBJ2-5; no definite D call. V was cut by 8 bases and J by 2 bases, with 12 bases left in between. This CDR3 has 13 residues. Germline lookup yields CDR1 SEHNR and CDR2 FQNEAQ (reference sequence). This chain's CDR3 is CASVLPPQETQYF. In DNA form, the CDR3 reads TGTGCCAGCGTGCTACCGCCGCAAGAGACCCAGTACTTC.

The chain couples TRBV5-1 to TRBJ2-2; 12 nucleotides align to TRBD1. V lost 4 bases and J lost 9; bases outside the gene matches: 10. This CDR3 is built from 16 residues. Germline CDR1 reads SGHRS; CDR2 reads YFSETQ. The CDR3 coding sequence is TGCGCCAGCAGCGCTGCCGGGACAGGGGGCCCGCGGGAGCTGTTTTTT. This encodes CASSAAGTGGPRELFF.

This chain connects TRBV18 to TRBJ2-1; D is possibly TRBD1 (5 bases). Germline assignment: CDR1 KGHSH and CDR2 LQKENI. The CDR3 has 17 residues. V was cut by 2 bases and J by 0 bases, with 14 bases left in between. The CDR3 loop reads CASSPVRQRTSYNEQFF. CDR3 nucleotides: TGTGCCAGCTCACCAGTAAGACAGCGAACCTCCTACAATGAGCAGTTCTTC. The full variable domain, with the rest looked up from reference TRBV18 and TRBJ2-1, is NAGVMQNPRHLVRRRGQEARLRCSPMKGHSHVYWYRQLPEEGLKFMVYLQKENIIDESGMPKERFSAEFPKEGPSILRIQQVVRGDSAAYFCASSPVRQRTSYNEQFFGPGTRLTVL.

The rearrangement links TRBV10-3 to TRBJ2-3; 9 positions match TRBD2. This CDR3 is 15 amino acids long. The germline V gene has CDR1 ENHRY and CDR2 SYGVKD. V dropped 3 bases and J dropped 4; count of bases not matched to a gene: 5. The CDR3, as DNA: TGTGCCATCAGTGACGGAGCGGGAGGTCCAGATACGCAGTATTTT. Protein: CAISDGAGGPDTQYF.

V is TRBV5-1 and J is TRBJ1-1, with no clear D. The V gene lost 4 bases and the J gene lost 1 base, with 11 bases spanning the gap. Germline CDR1 SGHRS, CDR2 YFSETQ. The CDR3 is 14 residues long. As DNA, the CDR3 is TGCGCCAGCAGCCTGACCCGGAGGAACACTGAAGCTTTCTTT. Translating gives CASSLTRRNTEAFF.

This chain connects TRBV6-5 to TRBJ2-5, with TRBD1 matching 9 bases. Per the germline V gene, CDR1 is MNHEY and CDR2 is SVGAGI. CDR3 length: 15 amino acids. V trimming: 6 bases; J trimming: 2 bases; junction bases outside the gene matches: 7. The CDR3 DNA reads TGTGCCAGCAGGTCCGGGACAGGGAATCAAGAGACCCAGTACTTC. It encodes CASRSGTGNQETQYF.